Described below is a single T cell receptor beta chain sequence and its context. Its antigen is not known. Drawing of blood for sampling happened at baseline, at cycle 4 day 1, and at cycle 7 day 1. This entry is derived from a study of OX40 agonist ivuxolimab in advanced cancers. The overall study: Melanoma, hepatocellular carcinoma, head and neck or renal cell cancer occurred in dose-escalation patients.

Sequencing was performed with immunoSEQ multiplex PCR; in TCRdb, only in-frame clones are kept and a portion is missing. Here the sample spans roughly 75,000 clones, 86% being singletons. Trimming shortened V by 8 bases and J by 0 bases, and 11 bases separated the two germline ends. The CDR3 is made up of 13 amino acids. Germline V CDR1 and CDR2: SNHLY, FYNNEI. Regarding the study as a whole: CD4+ T cells averaged fewer expanded clones than CD8+ T cells. Dosing at 0.1 to 3.0 mg/kg was accompanied by clonal expansion of CD4+ and CD8+ blood T cells by week 6.

The chain employs TRBV2 and TRBJ2-7; possibly TRBD1 for D (7 bases). This sequence was found in an adult with an advanced solid tumor such as melanoma, head and neck, liver or kidney cancer. The sequencing here drew on CD4+ or CD8+ T cells sorted from blood, taken in a trial of the OX40 agonist ivuxolimab. DNA of the CDR3: TGTGCCAGCGGAGGGGGCGCCTCCTACGAGCAGTACTTC. Its protein product is CASGGGASYEQYF.